Given below is one T cell receptor beta chain in context. The CDR3 spans 14 residues. Germline CDR1 reads SGHDN; CDR2 reads FVKESK. V lost 4 bases and J lost 2, with 11 bases in between. This sample stems from a study of blood T cell repertoires in COVID-19. Study as a whole: Researchers got acute and convalescent COVID-19 samples from the United States, Italy and Spain. The analysed material was cDNA or gDNA that came from T cells, B-cell-depleted T cells, or PBMCs.

In the study's own analysis: Amplification from reference gene primers served as the basis for estimated nucleated cell counts. The protocol was immunoSEQ multiplex PCR, while the TCRdb copy is restricted to in-frame clones and leaves out a portion. V and J calls and clone size are given by that table; D and trimming were obtained from the DNA. The table records about 88,000 clones, around 93% of them present only once. The sequence was obtained from a human donor with active COVID-19. The donor label of this sample is uncertain. The rearrangement uses TRBV14 and TRBJ2-5; possibly TRBD2 for D (5 bases). The specimen sequenced was peripheral blood. The CDR3 DNA reads TGTGCCAGCAGCCGAGGGATTCGGCAAGAGACCCAGTACTTC. It translates to CASSRGIRQETQYF.